A single T cell receptor beta chain is shown here with its context. The antigen remains undetermined. The authors incorporated unique molecular identifiers into the TCR beta cDNA libraries. TCRdb reanalysed the PCR reads using MiXCR and keeps one entry per CDR3 protein. This table has 750,000 to 950,000 distinct CDR3 sequences, 35% to 55% appearing once. This specimen comes from a study of post-analysis software for immune sequencing data. General study findings and limits: Four or five TRBV segments occurring more often in patients than controls included TRBV5-6, TRBV5-1 and TRBV20-1.

Trimming cost V 3 bases and J 1 base, with 5 bases left between them. The CDR3 length is 13 residues. From germline, CDR1 is MNHNY and CDR2 SVGAGI (reference sequence). The source of this sequence is a girl under 18 with multiple sclerosis. The specimen was blood. V and J are TRBV6-6 and TRBJ2-3; D call uncertain. CDR3 loop: CASSYTGTDTQYF. CDR3 in DNA: TGTGCCAGCAGTTATACCGGCACAGATACGCAGTATTTT.